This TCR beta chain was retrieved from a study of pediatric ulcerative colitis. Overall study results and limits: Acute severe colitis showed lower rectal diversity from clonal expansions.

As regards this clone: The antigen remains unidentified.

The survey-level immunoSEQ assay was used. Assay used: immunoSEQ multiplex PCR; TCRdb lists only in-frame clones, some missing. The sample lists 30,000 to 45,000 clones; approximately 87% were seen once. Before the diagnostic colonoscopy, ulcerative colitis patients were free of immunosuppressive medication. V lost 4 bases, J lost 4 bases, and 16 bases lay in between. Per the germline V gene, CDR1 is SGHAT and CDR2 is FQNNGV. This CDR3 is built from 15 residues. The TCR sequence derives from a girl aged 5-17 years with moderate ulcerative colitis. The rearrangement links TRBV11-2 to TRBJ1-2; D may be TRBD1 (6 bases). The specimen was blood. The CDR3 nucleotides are TGTGCCAGCAGCTATGAGGCCACAGGGCTCTATGGCTACACCTTC. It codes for CASSYEATGLYGYTF.